The T cell receptor beta chain under discussion was sequenced for a study of T cell responses to AZD1222 COVID-19 vaccine. TCRdb's copy holds only in-frame clones and misses some; the assay was immunoSEQ multiplex PCR. The sample holds around 160,000 clones, about nine tenths seen once. The CDR3 loop spans 14 amino acids. The germline V gene has CDR1 LNHDA and CDR2 SQIVND (reference sequence). With 1 base removed from V and 8 bases from J, the gap between germline ends came to 14 bases. Sequences were derived from peripheral blood, sampled on day 0 of MenACWY control vaccination. This receptor was obtained from an adult in good health. The chain couples TRBV19 to TRBJ1-1; no reliable D call. The CDR3 DNA sequence: TGTGCCAGTAGTATAGTCTCTGGTGTCGGAGAAGCTTTCTTT. Protein sequence: CASSIVSGVGEAFF.